The rows below give T cell receptor beta chains drawn from one sample of a study of cytomegalovirus exposure and HLA in healthy donors. Data came from immunoSEQ multiplex PCR; TCRdb stores just in-frame clones and leaves some out. Its clone listing holds around 190,000 clones. Input material: PBMCs. Receptors were obtained from a woman in her twenties or thirties in good health and CMV-seropositive. The CDR3 runs from the conserved cysteine through the conserved F or W. D genes are given only for firm matches.

V	D	J	CDR3	DNA
TRBV29-1	TRBD1	TRBJ2-7	CSVEVGQGYEQYF	TGCAGCGTTGAAGTCGGACAGGGGTACGAGCAGTACTTC
TRBV18	TRBD1	TRBJ1-5	CASSRTGIKNQPQHF	TGTGCCAGCTCACGGACAGGGATTAAGAATCAGCCCCAGCATTTT
TRBV28	NA	TRBJ1-5	CASRETGQPQHF	TGTGCCAGCAGAGAGACGGGTCAGCCCCAGCATTTT
TRBV4-3	NA	TRBJ2-1	CASSQDLGRANEQFF	TGCGCCAGCAGCCAAGATCTAGGCAGGGCCAATGAGCAGTTCTTC
TRBV7-2	TRBD1	TRBJ1-1	CASSWDRAISEAFF	TGTGCCAGCAGCTGGGACAGGGCGATCTCTGAAGCTTTCTTT
TRBV6-1	TRBD1	TRBJ1-5	CASRGQGLQPQHF	TGTGCCAGCAGAGGACAGGGATTGCAGCCCCAGCATTTT
TRBV6-1	NA	TRBJ2-7	CASSESTLWLGRPLYEQYF	TGTGCCAGCAGTGAGTCGACCCTTTGGTTGGGCAGGCCCCTATACGAGCAGTACTTC
TRBV9	TRBD1	TRBJ2-7	CASSGTGTGNSEQYF	TGTGCCAGCAGCGGGACCGGGACAGGGAACAGCGAGCAGTACTTC
TRBV7-2	TRBD1	TRBJ2-7	CASSITGQVEQYF	TGTGCCAGCAGCATAACCGGACAGGTTGAGCAGTACTTC
TRBV7-2	NA	TRBJ1-2	CASSLVGGAASYGYTF	TGTGCCAGCAGCTTAGTAGGGGGGGCAGCTTCCTATGGCTACACCTTC
TRBV29-1	NA	TRBJ1-1	CSVEGGNTEAFF	TGCAGCGTTGAGGGGGGAAACACTGAAGCTTTCTTT
TRBV6-5	TRBD1	TRBJ2-1	CASSSRQGGGGEQFF	TGTGCCAGCAGTTCCAGACAGGGGGGAGGTGGTGAGCAGTTCTTC
TRBV5-6	TRBD1	TRBJ1-5	CASSLRTGPNQPQHF	TGTGCCAGCAGCTTGCGGACAGGACCCAATCAGCCCCAGCATTTT
TRBV19	NA	TRBJ1-5	CASSGGGDQPQHF	TGTGCCAGTAGCGGCGGAGGGGATCAGCCCCAGCATTTT